The 24 T cell receptor beta chains presented below share a single source sample, sequenced in a study of blood T cell dynamics during melanoma immunotherapy. Time point here: week 3, after first cycle of checkpoint inhibitor. Profiled with immunoSEQ multiplex PCR; TCRdb holds only in-frame clones, not every one. The data hold about 16,000 clones, with approximately 94% observed a single time. The material was effector memory CD8+ T cells from blood, obtained from a patient treated with checkpoint blockade. Receptors originate from a human donor with melanoma.

CDR3 nucleotide sequence: TGTGCCAGCAGCGCTGGACTAGCGGGAACTAACACAGATACGCAGTATTTT. Translated, it gives CASSAGLAGTNTDTQYF. The rearrangement joins TRBV9 to TRBJ2-3; 12 nucleotides line up with TRBD2. The CDR3 totals 17 residues. V trimming: 3 bases; J trimming: 2 bases; junction bases outside the gene matches: 7. Germline loops: CDR1 SGDLS, CDR2 YYNGEE.

This chain links TRBV13 with TRBJ2-7; no clear D gene. The CDR3 sequence is 14 residues long. Between the trimmed V and J ends, which lost 3 bases and 3 bases, there was a span of 12 bases. Germline V gene lookup returns CDR1 PRHDT and CDR2 FYEKMQ (reference sequence). CDR3: CASSFWGKGYEQYF. The CDR3 DNA reads as TGTGCCAGCAGCTTTTGGGGAAAGGGCTACGAGCAGTACTTC.

The J gene is TRBJ1-5, the V gene TRBV5-1; D gene uncertain. Trimming removed 0 bases from V and 7 bases from J, with 14 bases in between. The germline gives CDR1 SGHRS, CDR2 YFSETQ. CDR3 length: 15 amino acids. The CDR3 loop reads CASSLDGPPGQPQHF. CDR3 coding DNA: TGCGCCAGCAGCTTGGATGGGCCCCCCGGGCAGCCCCAGCATTTT.

This rearrangement joins TRBV9 to TRBJ2-1; a possible D gene is TRBD2 (6 bases). Germline CDR1 is SGDLS and CDR2 is YYNGEE. Trimming shortened V by 6 bases and J by 0 bases, and 13 bases separated the two germline ends. The CDR3 sequence is 15 residues long. CDR3 region: CASTPLEGSYNEQFF. The CDR3 bases are TGTGCCAGCACGCCTCTGGAGGGCTCCTACAATGAGCAGTTCTTC.

This chain joins TRBV9 and TRBJ2-7; D is undetermined. Trimming left V 5 bases short and J 0 bases short, with 9 bases between. This CDR3 is 13 amino acids long. Germline CDR1 and CDR2: SGDLS and YYNGEE. The CDR3, as DNA: TGTGCCAGCAGTGTGGGCAACTCCTACGAGCAGTACTTC. Translating gives CASSVGNSYEQYF.

This chain joins TRBV7-9 and TRBJ2-1; TRBD2 matches 8 bases. CDR3 size: 14 residues. Germline values: CDR1 SEHNR, CDR2 FQNEAQ (reference sequence). J lost 7 bases, V lost 4 bases, and 6 bases had no gene match. The CDR3 nucleotides are TGTGCCAGCAGCTCCGCCGGGACTAGAAATGAGCAGTTCTTC. Its translation: CASSSAGTRNEQFF.

To note about this clone: At the DNA level, this CDR3 is encoded by other sequences in the same sample as well. V usage is TRBV9 and J usage is TRBJ2-3; possible D gene TRBD2, 6 bases. Germline V lookup: CDR1 SGDLS, CDR2 YYNGEE. The CDR3 covers 14 residues. V shed 2 bases and J shed 0 bases, with 7 bases lying between them. CDR3 sequence: CASSVGGSTDTQYF. The CDR3 nucleotides are TGTGCCAGCAGCGTTGGGGGGAGCACAGATACGCAGTATTTT. The full variable domain, completed using reference TRBV9 and TRBJ2-3, is DSGVTQTPKHLITATGQRVTLRCSPRSGDLSVYWYQQSLDQGLQFLIQYYNGEERAKGNILERFSAQQFPDLHSELNLSSLELGDSALYFCASSVGGSTDTQYFGPGTRLTVL.

To note about this clone: Distinct nucleotide sequences in the sample also encode this CDR3. V and J are TRBV7-5 and TRBJ2-2; the table's D gene call, TRBD2, was not cross checked with the DNA. TRBV7-5 is marked as a pseudogene. CDR3 size: 15 residues. CDR3 nucleotides: TGTGCCAGAAGCCCACTAGCGGGGCCCCCGCCGGAGCTGTTTTTT. This gives the protein CARSPLAGPPPELFF.

The chain links TRBV21-1 to TRBJ2-1; the table's D call of TRBD2 was not tested on the DNA. TRBV21-1 is labeled a pseudogene. The CDR3 is 16 amino acids. The CDR3 sequence is CASSKALLAGAPGMFF. CDR3 sequence (DNA): TGTGCCAGCAGCAAAGCCCTTTTGGCGGGAGCCCCCGGTATGTTCTTC.

The chain joins TRBV7-9 to TRBJ2-7, with TRBD2 as a possible D gene (6 bases). The CDR3 totals 14 residues. Germline lookup yields CDR1 SEHNR and CDR2 FQNEAQ (reference sequence). Trimming removed 1 base from V and 3 bases from J, with 10 bases in between. The CDR3 protein is CASSLGGLYYEQYF. The CDR3 DNA reads as TGTGCCAGCAGCTTAGGGGGACTGTACTACGAGCAGTACTTC.

The V gene is TRBV27, the J gene TRBJ2-7; D uncertain. CDR1 is MNHEY, CDR2 SMNVEV, per germline (reference sequence). CDR3 length: 9 residues. V lost 9 bases, J lost 7 bases, and 7 bases lay in between. The CDR3 here is CASGYEQYF. The CDR3 region has the DNA TGTGCCAGTGGATATGAGCAGTACTTC.

The chain uses TRBV25-1 and TRBJ2-7, with 8 bases matching TRBD1. CDR3 length equals 13 residues. Looked up from germline, CDR1 is MGHDK and CDR2 is SYGVNS. V was clipped by 5 bases and J by 6 bases; unmatched bases: 6. CDR3 residues: CASSPGQESEQYF. The CDR3 coding sequence is TGTGCCAGCAGTCCGGGACAGGAATCCGAGCAGTACTTC.

The chain links TRBV5-4 to TRBJ2-1; D gene uncertain. The CDR3 loop spans 13 amino acids. Per germline, CDR1 SGHNT and CDR2 YYREEE (reference sequence). Deletions cut 4 bases from V and 5 bases from J, with 10 bases between. The CDR3 sequence is CASSPGWDNEQFF. As DNA, the CDR3 is TGTGCCAGCAGCCCCGGCTGGGACAATGAGCAGTTCTTC.

This rearrangement joins TRBV27 to TRBJ2-3; 7 positions agree with TRBD2. CDR3 length: 16 amino acids. Germline V lookup: CDR1 MNHEY, CDR2 SMNVEV (reference sequence). With V trimmed by 3 bases and J by 2 bases, 8 bases remained unmatched. The CDR3 DNA reads as TGTGCCAGCAGTTTTTCGGGGGGAAGGGTCACAGATACGCAGTATTTT. This encodes CASSFSGGRVTDTQYF.

The chain joins TRBV6-6 to TRBJ2-5; unclear D gene. The CDR3 consists of 13 residues. Germline CDR1 and CDR2: MNHNY and SVGAGI (reference sequence). V was pared by 4 bases and J by 1 base, with 7 bases between. CDR3 in amino acids: CASSSPPQETQYF. CDR3 DNA sequence: TGTGCCAGCAGTTCGCCTCCCCAAGAGACCCAGTACTTC.

As regards this clone: One end of the junction does not line up with germline, which may come from a read error. V usage is TRBV5-1 and J usage is TRBJ2-7; TRBD2 might be the D (6 bases). The CDR3 is 11 amino acids. Germline V lookup: CDR1 SGHRS, CDR2 YFSETQ. For the CDR3, the DNA is TGCGCCAGCAGGGCGGGGTCACAGATTTCCTTC. Its protein is CASRAGSQISF.

The chain recombines TRBV15 with TRBJ2-6, with D hard to call. From germline, CDR1 is LNHNV and CDR2 YYDKDF (reference sequence). CDR3 size: 16 residues. Trimming took 0 bases from V and 1 from J, leaving 7 bases between them. This CDR3 reads CATSRDRTSGANVLTF. DNA for the CDR3: TGTGCCACCAGCAGAGATCGGACGTCTGGGGCCAACGTCCTGACTTTC. Full variable domain (outside the CDR3, taken from reference TRBV15 and TRBJ2-6): DAMVIQNPRYQVTQFGKPVTLSCSQTLNHNVMYWYQQKSSQAPKLLFHYYDKDFNNEADTPDNFQSRRPNTSFCFLDIRSPGLGDTAMYLCATSRDRTSGANVLTFGAGSRLTVL.

The rearrangement uses TRBV2 and TRBJ1-5, with D hard to call. CDR1 is SNHLY and CDR2 is FYNNEI in the germline V gene. Trimming took off 1 base at V and 7 bases at J, with 11 bases between the two ends. This CDR3 is built from 14 residues. The CDR3 coding sequence is TGTGCCAGCAGTGAAGATCGGGCACGCCAGCCCCAGCATTTT. Translating it yields CASSEDRARQPQHF.

The V call is TRBV1, the J call TRBJ1-6; the table calls TRBD1, which could not be checked here. TRBV1 is shown as a pseudogene. This CDR3 spans 20 amino acids. The CDR3 DNA reads TGCACCAGCAGCCAAGATAGGACAGGGAAAAATGGTACCTATAATTCACCCCTCCACTTT. Translation: CTSSQDRTGKNGTYNSPLHF.

The sample holds one count of this clone. This chain uses TRBV6-6 with TRBJ2-3; perhaps TRBD2 as D (5 bases). The CDR3 is 12 amino acids. The germline V gene has CDR1 MNHNY and CDR2 SVGAGI (reference sequence). V lost 2 bases to trimming and J lost 7 bases, with 7 bases between them. The CDR3 loop reads CASSYEGYTQYF. CDR3 nucleotide sequence: TGTGCCAGCAGTTACGAGGGATATACGCAGTATTTT.

The J gene is TRBJ2-7, the V gene TRBV28; 8 nucleotides agree with TRBD1. Unmatched junction bases numbered 3, after V lost 4 bases and J lost 4 bases. CDR1 is MDHEN, CDR2 SYDVKM, per germline. This CDR3 contains 13 residues. As DNA, the CDR3 is TGTGCCAGCAGTTCGGGACAGGTTTACGAGCAGTACTTC. It is translated as CASSSGQVYEQYF.

This CDR3 reads CASSPRRSDSYNEQFF. The DNA of the CDR3 is TGTGCCAGCAGTCCCAGGAGGTCGGACTCCTACAATGAGCAGTTCTTC. This chain joins TRBV5-5 and TRBJ2-1; possible D gene TRBD2, 5 bases. The germline CDR1 and CDR2 sequences are SGHKS and YYEKEE (reference sequence). The CDR3 is 16 amino acids. Trimming cost V 5 bases and J 0 bases, with 15 bases left between them.

The chain links TRBV2 to TRBJ2-4, with a weak D call TRBD1 (6 bases). CDR1 SNHLY and CDR2 FYNNEI come from the germline V gene. V lost 4 bases and J 8 bases, leaving 9 bases between the germline ends. There are 12 residues in the CDR3. The CDR3 loop reads CASSAPGDIQYF. As DNA, the CDR3 is TGTGCCAGCAGTGCTCCAGGGGACATTCAGTACTTC.

This sequence joins TRBV28 and TRBJ2-1; 11 bases align to TRBD2. Germline trimming cut 3 bases from V and 3 bases from J; bases unmatched to any gene: 4. This CDR3 has 16 amino acids. CDR1 and CDR2 from the germline V gene are MDHEN and SYDVKM. CDR3 sequence (DNA): TGTGCCAGCAGTTTCTTACTAGCGGGAGACTACAATGAGCAGTTCTTC. This sequence encodes CASSFLLAGDYNEQFF.